This entry is about one T cell receptor beta chain. Its antigen is unknown. The data originate from a study of Ad26.COV2.S vaccination and SARS-CoV-2 variants. Study-wide background: Donor allocation was to the COV1001 Ad26.COV2.S trial arm. Study outcomes and limitations: Total responses of T cells may have been underestimated by the analyses of TCR breadth and depth.

Treatment defined: some 19 received Ad26.COV2.S at low or high dose, single or two shots; several received placebo; per-sample allocation not given. The investigators took samples on day 63 after the first vaccine or placebo injection. At a Boston site, the person donating was an adult of 18-55 years. Some clones are missing from TCRdb's copy, which holds only in-frame ones; the method was immunoSEQ multiplex PCR. The data show roughly 380,000 clones, with roughly 84% seen just once and roughly 3.3% held by the top ten. The CDR3 loop spans 14 amino acids. V dropped 8 bases and J dropped 1 base, with 15 bases sitting between them. Looked up from germline, CDR1 is SGHRS and CDR2 is YFSETQ.

The origin of this receptor is a person between 18 and 65 years old who received the Ad26.COV2.S COVID-19 vaccine or a placebo. The chain recombines TRBV5-1 with TRBJ1-1, with D maybe TRBD1 (5 bases). This sample comprised peripheral blood, obtained in a trial of Ad26.COV2.S vaccine versus placebo. CDR3 sequence: CASSDSRGNTEAFF. CDR3 sequence (DNA): TGCGCCAGTAGCGACAGCCGGGGGAACACTGAAGCTTTCTTT.